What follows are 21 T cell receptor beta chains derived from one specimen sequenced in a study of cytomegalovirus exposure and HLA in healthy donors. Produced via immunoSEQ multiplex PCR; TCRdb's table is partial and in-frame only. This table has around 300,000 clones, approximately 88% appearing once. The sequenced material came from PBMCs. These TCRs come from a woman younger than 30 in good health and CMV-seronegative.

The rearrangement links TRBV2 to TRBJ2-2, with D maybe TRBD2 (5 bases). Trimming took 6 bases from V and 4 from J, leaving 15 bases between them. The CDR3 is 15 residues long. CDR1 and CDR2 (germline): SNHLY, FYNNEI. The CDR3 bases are TGTGCCAGCAGCCCCTGGGGAGAAACCACCGGGGAGCTGTTTTTT. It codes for CASSPWGETTGELFF. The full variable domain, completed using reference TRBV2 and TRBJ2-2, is EPEVTQTPSHQVTQMGQEVILRCVPISNHLYFYWYRQILGQKVEFLVSFYNNEISEKSEIFDDQFSVERPDGSNFTLKIRSTKLEDSAMYFCASSPWGETTGELFFGEGSRLTVL.

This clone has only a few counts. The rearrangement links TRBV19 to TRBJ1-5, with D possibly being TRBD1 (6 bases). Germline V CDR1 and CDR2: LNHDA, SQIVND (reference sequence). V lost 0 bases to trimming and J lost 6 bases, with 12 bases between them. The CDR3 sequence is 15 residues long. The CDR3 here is CASSIENREGQPQHF. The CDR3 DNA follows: TGTGCCAGTAGTATAGAGAACAGGGAGGGTCAGCCCCAGCATTTT.

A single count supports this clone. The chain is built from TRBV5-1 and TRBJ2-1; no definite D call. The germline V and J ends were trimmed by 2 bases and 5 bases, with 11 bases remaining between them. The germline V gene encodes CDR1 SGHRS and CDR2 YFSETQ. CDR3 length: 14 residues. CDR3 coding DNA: TGCGCCAGCAGCTTCCCTGGAGTGGACAATGAGCAGTTCTTC. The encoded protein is CASSFPGVDNEQFF.

In nucleotides, the CDR3 is TGTGCCAGCAGCTTGGGCCCTTTCTCGAGCGGGATCTACAATGAGCAGTTCTTC. Residues: CASSLGPFSSGIYNEQFF. The chain recombines TRBV5-6 with TRBJ2-1; 7 positions match TRBD2. CDR1 and CDR2 from the germline V gene are SGHDT and YYEEEE. The trim removed 0 bases at V and 3 bases at J, leaving 12 bases unmatched. The length of the CDR3 is 18 residues.

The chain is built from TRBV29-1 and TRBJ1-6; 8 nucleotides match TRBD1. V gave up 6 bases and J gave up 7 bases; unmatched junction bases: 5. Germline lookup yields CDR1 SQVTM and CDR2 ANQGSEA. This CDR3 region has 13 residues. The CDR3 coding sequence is TGCAGCGTCCGGACAGGGCAGAATTCACCCCTCCACTTT. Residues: CSVRTGQNSPLHF.

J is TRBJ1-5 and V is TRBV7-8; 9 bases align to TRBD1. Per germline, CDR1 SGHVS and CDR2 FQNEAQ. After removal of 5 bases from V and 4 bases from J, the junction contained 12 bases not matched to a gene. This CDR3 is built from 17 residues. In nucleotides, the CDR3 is TGTGCCAGCAGCCCGCGAACCGGGACAGGGAAAAATCAGCCCCAGCATTTT. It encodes CASSPRTGTGKNQPQHF. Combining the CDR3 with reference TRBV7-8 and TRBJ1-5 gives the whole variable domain GAGVSQSPRYKVAKRGQDVALRCDPISGHVSLFWYQQALGQGPEFLTYFQNEAQLDKSGLPSDRFFAERPEGSVSTLKIQRTQQEDSAVYLCASSPRTGTGKNQPQHFGDGTRLSIL.

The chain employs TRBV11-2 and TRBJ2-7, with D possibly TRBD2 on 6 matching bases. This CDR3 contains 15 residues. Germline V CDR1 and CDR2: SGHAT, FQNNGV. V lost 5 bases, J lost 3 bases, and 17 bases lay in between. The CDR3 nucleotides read TGTGCCAGCAGCCACTTCCGGGACTTGTTCTACGAGCAGTACTTC. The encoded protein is CASSHFRDLFYEQYF. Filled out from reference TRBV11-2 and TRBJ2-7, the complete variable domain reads EAGVAQSPRYKIIEKRQSVAFWCNPISGHATLYWYQQILGQGPKLLIQFQNNGVVDDSQLPKDRFSAERLKGVDSTLKIQPAKLEDSAVYLCASSHFRDLFYEQYFGPGTRLTVT.

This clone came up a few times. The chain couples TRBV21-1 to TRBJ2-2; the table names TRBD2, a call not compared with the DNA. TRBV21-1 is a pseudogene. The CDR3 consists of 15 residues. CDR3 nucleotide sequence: TGTGCCAGCAGCCCGGCGGTTCTGAACACCGGGGAGCTGTTTTTT. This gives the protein CASSPAVLNTGELFF.

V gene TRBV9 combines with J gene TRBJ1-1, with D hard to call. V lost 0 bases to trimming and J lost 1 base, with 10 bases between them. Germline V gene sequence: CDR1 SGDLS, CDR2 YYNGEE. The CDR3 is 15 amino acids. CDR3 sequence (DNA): TGTGCCAGCAGCGTAGCTGGCAGGCCGAACACTGAAGCTTTCTTT. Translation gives CASSVAGRPNTEAFF.

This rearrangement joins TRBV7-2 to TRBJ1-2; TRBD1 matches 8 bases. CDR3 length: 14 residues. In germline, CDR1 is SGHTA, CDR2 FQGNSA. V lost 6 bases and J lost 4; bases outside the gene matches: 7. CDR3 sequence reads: CASRRDRRFYGYTF. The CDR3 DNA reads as TGTGCCAGCAGGCGGGACAGGAGGTTCTATGGCTACACCTTC.

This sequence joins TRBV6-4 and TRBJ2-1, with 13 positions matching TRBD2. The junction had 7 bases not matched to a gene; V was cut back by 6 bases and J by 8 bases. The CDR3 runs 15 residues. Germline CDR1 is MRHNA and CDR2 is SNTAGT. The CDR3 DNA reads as TGTGCCAGCAGACTCCGGACTAGCGGGAGCCATGAGCAGTTCTTC. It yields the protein CASRLRTSGSHEQFF.

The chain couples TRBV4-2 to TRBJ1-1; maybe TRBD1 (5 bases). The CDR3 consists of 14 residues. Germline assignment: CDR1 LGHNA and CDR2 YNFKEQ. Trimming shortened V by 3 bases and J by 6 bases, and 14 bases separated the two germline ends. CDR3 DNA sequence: TGTGCCAGCAGCCACCAGGGTGGGTACTCTGAAGCTTTCTTT. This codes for CASSHQGGYSEAFF.

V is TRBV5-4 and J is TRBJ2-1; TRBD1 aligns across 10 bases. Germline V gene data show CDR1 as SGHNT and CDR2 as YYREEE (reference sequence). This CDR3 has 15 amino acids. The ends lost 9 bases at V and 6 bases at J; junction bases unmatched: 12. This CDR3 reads CATNSRDRGINEQFF. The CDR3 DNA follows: TGTGCCACTAATTCCCGGGACAGGGGAATCAATGAGCAGTTCTTC.

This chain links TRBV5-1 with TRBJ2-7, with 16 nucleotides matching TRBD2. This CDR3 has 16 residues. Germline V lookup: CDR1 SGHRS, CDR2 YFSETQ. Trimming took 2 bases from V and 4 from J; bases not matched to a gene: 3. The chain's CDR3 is CASSFGTSGGGYEQYF. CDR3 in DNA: TGCGCCAGCAGCTTCGGGACTAGCGGGGGGGGGTACGAGCAGTACTTC.

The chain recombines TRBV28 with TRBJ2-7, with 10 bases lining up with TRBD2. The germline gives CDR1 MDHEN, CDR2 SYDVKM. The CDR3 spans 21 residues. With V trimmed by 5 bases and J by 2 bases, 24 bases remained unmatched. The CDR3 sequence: CASSPTLWGLASGSRTYEQYF. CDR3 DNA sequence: TGTGCCAGCAGTCCAACCCTTTGGGGGCTGGCTAGCGGGAGTCGTACCTACGAGCAGTACTTC.

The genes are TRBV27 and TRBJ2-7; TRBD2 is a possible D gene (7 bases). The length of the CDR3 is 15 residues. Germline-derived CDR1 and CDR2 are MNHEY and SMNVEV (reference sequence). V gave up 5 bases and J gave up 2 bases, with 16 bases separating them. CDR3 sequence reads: CASSRRGGGAYEQYF. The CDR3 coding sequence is TGTGCCAGCAGTCGAAGGGGGGGTGGCGCCTACGAGCAGTACTTC.

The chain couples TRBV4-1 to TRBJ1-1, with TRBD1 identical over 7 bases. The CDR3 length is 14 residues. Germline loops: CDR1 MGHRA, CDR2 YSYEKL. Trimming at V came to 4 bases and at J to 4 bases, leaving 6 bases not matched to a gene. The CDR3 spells CASSPRGPATEAFF. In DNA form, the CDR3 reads TGCGCCAGCAGCCCGAGGGGGCCCGCCACTGAAGCTTTCTTT.

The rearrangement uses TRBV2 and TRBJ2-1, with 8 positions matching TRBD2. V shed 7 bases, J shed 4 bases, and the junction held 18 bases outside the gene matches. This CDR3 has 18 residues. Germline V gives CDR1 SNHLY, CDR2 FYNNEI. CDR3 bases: TGTGCCAGCACACCCCTTCAAAGCGGGACTAGATCTTACAATGAGCAGTTCTTC. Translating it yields CASTPLQSGTRSYNEQFF.

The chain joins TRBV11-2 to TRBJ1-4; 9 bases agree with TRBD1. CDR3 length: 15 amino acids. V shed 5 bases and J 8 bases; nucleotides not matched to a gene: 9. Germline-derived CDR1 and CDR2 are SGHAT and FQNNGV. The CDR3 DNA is TGTGCCAGCAGCGAACGGACAGGGGTGAGGGAAAAACTGTTTTTT. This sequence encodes CASSERTGVREKLFF. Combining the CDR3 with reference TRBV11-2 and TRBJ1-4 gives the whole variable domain EAGVAQSPRYKIIEKRQSVAFWCNPISGHATLYWYQQILGQGPKLLIQFQNNGVVDDSQLPKDRFSAERLKGVDSTLKIQPAKLEDSAVYLCASSERTGVREKLFFGSGTQLSVL.

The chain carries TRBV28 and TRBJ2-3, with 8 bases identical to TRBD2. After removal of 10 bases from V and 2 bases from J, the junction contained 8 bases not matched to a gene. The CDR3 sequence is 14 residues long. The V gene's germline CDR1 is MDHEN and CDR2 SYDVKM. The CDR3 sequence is CATASSGSTDTQYF. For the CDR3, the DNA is TGTGCCACCGCATCTAGCGGGTCCACAGATACGCAGTATTTT.

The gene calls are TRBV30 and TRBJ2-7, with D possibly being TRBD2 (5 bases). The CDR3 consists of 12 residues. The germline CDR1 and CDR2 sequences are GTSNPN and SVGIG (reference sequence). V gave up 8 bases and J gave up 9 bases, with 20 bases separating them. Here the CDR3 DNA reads TGTGCCCGAGTCGGACTCCGGTTTCTGCAGTACTTC. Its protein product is CARVGLRFLQYF. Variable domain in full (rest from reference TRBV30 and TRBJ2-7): SQTIHQWPATLVQPVGSPLSLECTVEGTSNPNLYWYRQAAGRGLQLLFYSVGIGQISSEVPQNLSASRPQDRQFILSSKKLLLSDSGFYLCARVGLRFLQYFGPGTRLTVT.